The subject of this entry is one T cell receptor (beta chain). The antigen remains unidentified. The sample is drawn from a study of shared clonotypes between healthy human individuals. The CDR3 is made up of 15 amino acids. Germline loops: CDR1 MNHEY, CDR2 SMNVEV (reference sequence). The junction had 10 bases not matched to a gene; V was cut back by 5 bases and J by 4 bases. Generated by immunoSEQ multiplex PCR, the TCRdb table keeps only in-frame clones and is missing some. The sample includes fewer than 650,000 clones, 76% of them seen just once. Study-level findings and limits: Having only a few donors restricted how much genetic and exposure-history diversity was captured.

Specimen: PBMCs. The clonotype comes from a woman in her forties in good health. Some clones in this sample may be carry-over from other donors' samples. V gene TRBV27 combines with J gene TRBJ2-7, with 8 bases identical to TRBD2. The CDR3 spells CASSTPRGGRYEQYF. Written as DNA, the CDR3 is TGTGCCAGCAGTACCCCCCGGGGGGGTAGATACGAGCAGTACTTC.